Detailed here is one TCR beta chain. This clonotype has just a few counts. What antigen it recognizes has not been identified. The record has no base qualities; no much larger clone is one base away. The trim is 0 bases for V and 7 bases for J, with a gap of 10 bases between the germline ends. CDR1 and CDR2, per the germline V gene (reference sequence), are LGHDT and YNNKEL. Reading from cysteine to phenylalanine, the CDR3 counts 14 amino acids. Only CDR3 DNA remains: 42 bases, in frame from the first base. All donors were healthy Caucasians. The data belong to a study of identical twins (TCRdb year 2016). For the wider study: To test whether fetal clonotypes persist, the study used deep sequencing on TCR alpha and beta repertoires from monozygotic twins, unrelated adults of various ages, and cord blood. To rule out contamination, the twin experiments were replicated at different times with different library preparation protocols. General findings and caveats noted by the study authors: Out-of-frame TCR alpha sequences shared between twins showed an excess of low generation-probability sequences compared with coincidental sharing between unrelated individuals. Because the same donors could not be followed over many years, conclusions were based on cross-sectional statistical analysis. Abundant cord blood beta clonotypes had fewer insertions, young adult naive repertoires showed a similar but weaker trend, and memory repertoires showed no such trend. Excess twin sharing in beta out-of-frame sequences was weaker because fewer shared sequences lowered the signal-to-noise ratio. Invariant T cells such as MAIT and iNKT could partly confound zero-insertion analyses, though diverse VJ usage argued against this for most clonotypes. Out-of-frame TCR alpha sharing in monozygotic twins was systematically underestimated by recombination models, whereas sharing between unrelated individuals was in agreement with the recombination models.

Library generation was performed with 5' RACE. Sequencing used an Illumina HiSeq 2000. Template switching introduced a universal primer binding site; the final cDNA contained a unique molecular identifier, enabling accurate counting of TCR cDNA molecules. Specific primers in the conserved constant-segment region were used to synthesize first-strand cDNA for the TCR alpha and beta chains. To control for contamination, every cDNA library was double barcoded, receiving both a SMART-Mk sample barcode and Illumina barcodes. Two successive PCR steps introduced TruSeq adapter sequences along with Illumina sample barcodes. TCR alpha and beta cDNA libraries were sequenced on the Illumina HiSeq platform with custom primers. The authors processed their data as follows. MiGEC processed the raw reads to extract unique molecular identifiers, while MiXCR was used to determine the CDR3 positions. For each individual, recombination models were inferred using an EM algorithm with the repgenHMM and IGoR tools. Shared clonotype analysis was performed with the tcR package in R, normalizing sharing by the product of cloneset sizes. To study raw recombination without the effects of thymic and clonal selection, out-of-frame nonproductive sequences were analyzed. TCRdb trimmed public reads at Q25 via fastp, called clones via MiXCR and kept in-frame beta chains. Identical CDR3 protein sequences are pooled into one entry, listed with their most common genes and DNA. The V and J calls here are based on TCRdb, not the publication. Within this sample are 1.5 million or so distinct CDR3 sequences, with roughly a third of them counted one time only. Around 0.25% of the sample rests with the top ten.

This TCR was sampled from a newborn girl in good health. Sequenced: cord blood. The chain was built from TRBV3-1 and TRBJ1-5; TRBD1 is perhaps the D gene, given 5 matching bases. The CDR3 protein: CASSQDWGSQPQHF. The nucleotide sequence reads as follows: TGTGCCAGCAGCCAAGATTGGGGGTCCCAGCCCCAGCATTTT.